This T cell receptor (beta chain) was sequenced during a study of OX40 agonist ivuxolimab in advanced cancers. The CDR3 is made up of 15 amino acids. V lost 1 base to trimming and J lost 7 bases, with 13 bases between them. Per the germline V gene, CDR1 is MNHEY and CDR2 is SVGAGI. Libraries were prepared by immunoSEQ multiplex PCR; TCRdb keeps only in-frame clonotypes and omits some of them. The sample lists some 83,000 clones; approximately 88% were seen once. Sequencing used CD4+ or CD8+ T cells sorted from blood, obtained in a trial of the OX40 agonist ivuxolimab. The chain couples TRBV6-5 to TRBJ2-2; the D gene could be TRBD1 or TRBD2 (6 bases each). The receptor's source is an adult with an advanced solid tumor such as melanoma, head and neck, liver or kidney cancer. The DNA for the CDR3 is TGTGCCAGCAGTTACTGGGGGCAGGAGGGCGGGGAGCTGTTTTTT. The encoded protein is CASSYWGQEGGELFF.